One sample yielded the 32 T cell receptor beta chains listed below, sequenced in a study of blood T cell repertoires in COVID-19. The repertoire was sequenced with immunoSEQ multiplex PCR; TCRdb's copy has only in-frame clones and lacks some. This table holds around 340,000 clones, roughly 90% found once. The sample consisted of PBMCs or T cells enriched from blood (not recorded which). Receptors were obtained from a woman under 40 who had been exposed to COVID-19.

The chain has TRBV3-1 (or the pseudogene TRBV3-2) and TRBJ2-1, with D perhaps TRBD2 (6 bases). Germline loops: CDR1 LGHDT, CDR2 YNNKEL (reference sequence). The CDR3 is 14 amino acids. Deletions cut 4 bases from V and 3 bases from J, with 10 bases between. The DNA for the CDR3 is TGTGCCAGCAGCCCCCGGGAGATCTACAATGAGCAGTTCTTC. It translates to CASSPREIYNEQFF.

The genes are TRBV9 and TRBJ2-5; 8 bases fit TRBD1. Trimming removed 0 bases from V and 2 bases from J; junction bases left unmatched: 0. The CDR3 has 14 amino acids. The germline V gene has CDR1 SGDLS and CDR2 YYNGEE. The CDR3 sequence: CASSVGTGQETQYF. The CDR3 DNA is TGTGCCAGCAGCGTAGGGACAGGGCAAGAGACCCAGTACTTC.

The chain carries TRBV21-1 and TRBJ1-5; the table's TRBD1 call for D was not verified on the DNA. TRBV21-1 is an annotated pseudogene. CDR3 length: 18 amino acids. The CDR3 loop is CASSSQRDRDQGNQPQHF. CDR3 in DNA: TGTGCCAGCAGCAGCCAAAGGGACAGGGATCAGGGCAATCAGCCCCAGCATTTT.

The V and J genes are TRBV10-3 and TRBJ2-5; TRBD2 matches at 11 bases. J was trimmed by 1 base and V by 2 bases; bases with no gene match: 6. CDR1 is ENHRY and CDR2 is SYGVKD in the germline V gene. The CDR3 loop spans 17 amino acids. CDR3 sequence (DNA): TGTGCCATCAGTGAGATAGCCGGGACTAGCGGCCAAGAGACCCAGTACTTC. Protein product: CAISEIAGTSGQETQYF.

The CDR3 sequence is CASSLIGQGGADTQYF. As DNA, the CDR3 is TGTGCCAGCAGCTTAATCGGGCAGGGCGGCGCAGATACGCAGTATTTT. The chain is built from TRBV7-3 and TRBJ2-3, with D perhaps matching TRBD1 (5 bases). The CDR3 consists of 16 residues. V lost 1 base to trimming and J lost 4 bases, with 15 bases between them. In germline, CDR1 is SGHTA, CDR2 FQGTGA. The full variable domain, completed using reference TRBV7-3 and TRBJ2-3, is GAGVSQTPSNKVTEKGKYVELRCDPISGHTALYWYRQSLGQGPEFLIYFQGTGAADDSGLPNDRFFAVRPEGSVSTLKIQRTERGDSAVYLCASSLIGQGGADTQYFGPGTRLTVL.

This clone was recorded a few times. The J gene is TRBJ1-2, the V gene TRBV29-1; TRBD1 aligns across 7 bases. The CDR3 totals 13 residues. V lost 1 base, J lost 6 bases, and 5 bases stayed unmatched. Germline V gene lookup returns CDR1 SQVTM and CDR2 ANQGSEA. CDR3 loop: CSVEGRQGDGYTF. The CDR3 DNA sequence: TGCAGCGTTGAAGGAAGGCAGGGGGATGGCTACACCTTC.

V is TRBV2 and J is TRBJ1-2; maybe TRBD1 (5 bases). Trimming took off 10 bases at V and 4 bases at J, with 16 bases between the two ends. The CDR3 runs to 13 residues. From germline, CDR1 is SNHLY and CDR2 FYNNEI. CDR3 nucleotide sequence: TGTGCCACCTACCCCGGGACTACCTATGGCTACACCTTC. Translating it yields CATYPGTTYGYTF. The full variable domain, its missing parts supplied by reference TRBV2 and TRBJ1-2, is EPEVTQTPSHQVTQMGQEVILRCVPISNHLYFYWYRQILGQKVEFLVSFYNNEISEKSEIFDDQFSVERPDGSNFTLKIRSTKLEDSAMYFCATYPGTTYGYTFGSGTRLTVV.

The CDR3 region has the DNA TGTGCCAGCAGCCCGGGGGACATTCAGTACTTC. The encoded protein is CASSPGDIQYF. The chain has TRBV7-6 and TRBJ2-4; D is possibly TRBD2 (6 bases). This CDR3 is 11 amino acids long. CDR1 is SGHVS and CDR2 is FNYEAQ in the germline V gene. The V end lost 5 bases, the J end lost 8 bases, and 7 bases lay between the germline ends.

The J gene is TRBJ1-5, the V gene TRBV7-6, with 12 nucleotides matching TRBD1. There are 17 residues in the CDR3. Germline V lookup: CDR1 SGHVS, CDR2 FNYEAQ. J gave up 5 bases and V 2 bases, and 7 bases lay outside the gene matches. In DNA form, the CDR3 reads TGTGCCAGCAGCTTATCGGGACAGGGGGCAGGAGATCAGCCCCAGCATTTT. Translated: CASSLSGQGAGDQPQHF.

The V and J genes are TRBV11-2 and TRBJ2-2; unclear D gene. The ends were cut back, 1 base at V and 6 bases at J, with 12 bases in the middle. This CDR3 spans 15 amino acids. From germline, CDR1 is SGHAT and CDR2 FQNNGV. CDR3 residues: CASSLVGGGAGELFF. CDR3 coding DNA: TGTGCCAGCAGCTTAGTCGGTGGCGGTGCCGGGGAGCTGTTTTTT.

The rearrangement joins TRBV5-1 to TRBJ1-3, with D uncertain. Trimming removed 2 bases from V and 4 bases from J, with 16 bases in between. This CDR3 is 16 amino acids long. Germline V gives CDR1 SGHRS, CDR2 YFSETQ. CDR3 coding DNA: TGCGCCAGCAGCTTTGGGTTAACCTCGGGAGGAAACACCATATATTTT. The encoded protein is CASSFGLTSGGNTIYF.

This clone was observed once. This chain connects TRBV4-2 to TRBJ2-7; 12 bases match TRBD2. V shed 0 bases and J 6 bases; nucleotides not matched to a gene: 3. CDR3 size: 15 residues. Per the germline V gene, CDR1 is LGHNA and CDR2 is YNFKEQ. DNA for the CDR3: TGTGCCAGCAGCCAAGACGCTAGCGGGAGGGGCGAGCAGTACTTC. Translation gives CASSQDASGRGEQYF.

The J gene is TRBJ1-2, the V gene TRBV6-1; 9 nucleotides agree with TRBD1. The germline V gene has CDR1 MNHNS and CDR2 SASEGT. The J segment lost 4 bases and the V segment lost 0 bases, leaving 3 bases of the junction unmatched. The CDR3 is 15 residues long. CDR3 loop: CASSEAGTGSYGYTF. As DNA, the CDR3 is TGTGCCAGCAGTGAAGCCGGGACAGGGAGCTATGGCTACACCTTC.

J is TRBJ2-7 and V is TRBV7-8; possible D gene TRBD2, 6 bases. The CDR3 spans 13 residues. CDR1 is SGHVS and CDR2 is FQNEAQ in the germline V gene. Trimming took off 1 base at V and 5 bases at J, with 9 bases between the two ends. The CDR3 region is CASSLELAHEQYF. The CDR3 DNA sequence: TGTGCCAGCAGCTTAGAACTAGCCCACGAGCAGTACTTC.

The gene calls are TRBV23-1 and TRBJ1-6, with 8 positions matching TRBD1. TRBV23-1 is marked as an open reading frame, function uncertain. This CDR3 has 20 residues. V gave up 0 bases and J gave up 10 bases; unmatched junction bases: 20. In DNA form, the CDR3 reads TGCGCCAGCAGTCAATCCATCCTGGACAGGGTATGGAGGACCTACTCACCCCTCCACTTT. It translates to CASSQSILDRVWRTYSPLHF.

This rearrangement joins TRBV10-3 to TRBJ1-5; tentative D call: TRBD1 (6 bases). Germline loops: CDR1 ENHRY, CDR2 SYGVKD. The CDR3 spans 16 residues. V dropped 4 bases and J dropped 10 bases, with 23 bases sitting between them. CDR3 sequence: CAISGGQSTSEGPQHF. CDR3 nucleotide sequence: TGTGCCATCAGTGGAGGACAGTCCACATCCGAGGGCCCCCAGCATTTT.

The chain couples TRBV7-2 to TRBJ1-5; perhaps TRBD1 as D (6 bases). The V and J ends lost 5 bases and 3 bases respectively, with 14 bases between them. The CDR3 loop spans 15 amino acids. CDR1 and CDR2 from the germline V gene are SGHTA and FQGNSA. The CDR3 nucleotides are TGTGCCAGCAGCCCACAGGGTGGTGCCAATCAGCCCCAGCATTTT. Protein: CASSPQGGANQPQHF.

A note on this clone: It is unclear where the CDR3 begins or ends on the DNA, so no DNA is shown, and the CDR3 is as TCRdb lists it. The J gene is TRBJ2-3, the V gene TRBV12-2; the D call in the table, TRBD1, was not verified against the DNA. TRBV12-2 is described as a pseudogene. The CDR3 spans 18 residues, counting both ends. The CDR3 spells CASRLATVGRGSTDTQYF.

The CDR3 protein is CASSLRDSKLFF. The CDR3, as DNA: TGTGCCAGCAGTTTGCGGGATTCAAAACTGTTTTTT. V gene TRBV12-3 or TRBV12-4 combines with J gene TRBJ1-4; no definite D call. The CDR3 totals 12 residues. With 3 bases removed from V and 10 bases from J, the gap between germline ends came to 9 bases.

The chain is built from TRBV9 and TRBJ2-2, with D uncertain. Looked up from germline, CDR1 is SGDLS and CDR2 is YYNGEE. V lost 0 bases, J lost 3 bases, and 9 bases lay in between. This CDR3 spans 15 amino acids. This CDR3 reads CASSVDTTYTGELFF. The CDR3 coding sequence is TGTGCCAGCAGCGTAGACACAACGTACACCGGGGAGCTGTTTTTT.

Details on this clone: Additional DNA sequences in this sample encode the identical CDR3. V gene TRBV12-3 or TRBV12-4 combines with J gene TRBJ1-2; 7 positions match TRBD1. The CDR3 is 13 residues long. V lost 6 bases to trimming and J lost 3 bases; unmatched junction nucleotides: 4. The CDR3 DNA sequence: TGTGCCAGCAGCCTCGACAGGGACTATGGCTACACCTTC. Translating gives CASSLDRDYGYTF.

The V and J genes are TRBV7-9 and TRBJ2-5; weak D call: TRBD2 (5 bases). From germline, CDR1 is SEHNR and CDR2 FQNEAQ (reference sequence). V was shortened by 5 bases and J by 11 bases, with 12 bases between the two germline ends. This CDR3 contains 11 residues. The CDR3 DNA sequence: TGTGCCAGCAGCGCCGGACTGGGGCAGTACTTC. It is translated as CASSAGLGQYF.

The chain combines TRBV30 with TRBJ2-1, with TRBD2 identical over 10 bases. V shed 2 bases and J 9 bases; nucleotides not matched to a gene: 7. The CDR3 is made up of 14 amino acids. The germline V gene has CDR1 GTSNPN and CDR2 SVGIG (reference sequence). The CDR3 region is CAWSTGLASVEQFF. The CDR3 DNA reads as TGTGCCTGGAGTACGGGACTAGCGTCGGTTGAGCAGTTCTTC.

The chain joins TRBV30 to TRBJ1-6; D may be TRBD1 (5 bases). V was shortened by 0 bases and J by 17 bases, with 14 bases between the two germline ends. Germline CDR1 and CDR2: GTSNPN and SVGIG (reference sequence). CDR3 length equals 12 residues. The CDR3 is CAWSVRQGPIHF. The CDR3 DNA sequence: TGTGCCTGGAGTGTACGCCAGGGCCCGATCCACTTT.

The V and J genes are TRBV25-1 and TRBJ2-5, with D uncertain. CDR1 MGHDK and CDR2 SYGVNS come from the germline V gene. The CDR3 loop spans 16 amino acids. The V end lost 3 bases, the J end lost 5 bases, and 19 bases lay between the germline ends. CDR3 nucleotide sequence: TGTGCCAGCAGTGACCATTACCACAACAGCAGCGAGACCCAGTACTTC. It yields the protein CASSDHYHNSSETQYF.

V is TRBV5-1 and J is TRBJ2-7; D may be TRBD1 (6 bases). Germline V gives CDR1 SGHRS, CDR2 YFSETQ. Trimming left V 5 bases short and J 2 bases short, with 17 bases between. CDR3 length: 15 amino acids. CDR3 in amino acids: CASRTWTDSTYEQYF. CDR3 sequence (DNA): TGCGCCAGCAGGACCTGGACAGATTCTACCTACGAGCAGTACTTC.

In this sample, this clone turned up once. The CDR3 DNA follows: TGTGCCAGCAGTTACTCGAGGTCTAACTATGGCTACACCTTC. Protein: CASSYSRSNYGYTF. The genes are TRBV6-5 and TRBJ1-2; D unresolved. CDR3 length equals 14 residues. CDR1 and CDR2 (germline): MNHEY, SVGAGI. The V and J ends lost 0 bases and 0 bases respectively, with 5 bases between them.

This clone was seen a handful of times. The chain is built from TRBV5-4 and TRBJ2-7; weak D call: TRBD2 (6 bases). Looked up from germline, CDR1 is SGHNT and CDR2 is YYREEE (reference sequence). The CDR3 length is 16 residues. V lost 4 bases to trimming and J lost 3 bases, with 20 bases between them. The CDR3 DNA reads TGTGCCAGCAGCCCCGCTCCCGGGACTGATTTCTACGAGCAGTACTTC. This sequence encodes CASSPAPGTDFYEQYF.

This clone was found once. The CDR3 is CASRSLSLYQETQYF. CDR3 nucleotide sequence: TGTGCCAGCAGAAGTCTATCCCTGTACCAAGAGACCCAGTACTTC. This chain connects TRBV7-9 to TRBJ2-5; D uncertain. V was clipped by 6 bases and J by 0 bases, with 14 bases between them. Germline CDR1 reads SEHNR; CDR2 reads FQNEAQ (reference sequence). The length of the CDR3 is 15 residues.

The chain carries TRBV6-2 or TRBV6-3 and TRBJ2-5; TRBD2 matches at 7 bases. CDR3 length: 15 amino acids. The germline V gene has CDR1 MNHEY and CDR2 SVGEGT. With 6 bases clipped from V and 1 base from J, the junction kept 8 bases outside the gene matches. As DNA, the CDR3 is TGTGCCAGCAGCCCCGGGACTATCTTCCAAGAGACCCAGTACTTC. This translates into CASSPGTIFQETQYF.

This rearrangement joins TRBV30 to TRBJ2-1; D gene uncertain. The germline CDR1 and CDR2 sequences are GTSNPN and SVGIG (reference sequence). The V end was cut by 4 bases, the J end by 4 bases, with 5 bases between. The CDR3 is 11 residues long. The CDR3 reads CAWKEYNEQFF. The CDR3 region has the DNA TGTGCCTGGAAAGAGTACAATGAGCAGTTCTTC. The full variable domain, with the rest looked up from reference TRBV30 and TRBJ2-1, is SQTIHQWPATLVQPVGSPLSLECTVEGTSNPNLYWYRQAAGRGLQLLFYSVGIGQISSEVPQNLSASRPQDRQFILSSKKLLLSDSGFYLCAWKEYNEQFFGPGTRLTVL.

V gene TRBV11-2 combines with J gene TRBJ2-7, with 16 bases lining up with TRBD2. CDR1 is SGHAT and CDR2 is FQNNGV in the germline V gene. The CDR3 runs 18 residues. The V and J ends lost 6 bases and 2 bases, in that order; junction bases with no gene match: 10. The CDR3 DNA sequence: TGTGCCAGCAGGCCCCCCCCCGGGACTAGCGGGAGGGCCTACGAGCAGTACTTC. It encodes CASRPPPGTSGRAYEQYF.